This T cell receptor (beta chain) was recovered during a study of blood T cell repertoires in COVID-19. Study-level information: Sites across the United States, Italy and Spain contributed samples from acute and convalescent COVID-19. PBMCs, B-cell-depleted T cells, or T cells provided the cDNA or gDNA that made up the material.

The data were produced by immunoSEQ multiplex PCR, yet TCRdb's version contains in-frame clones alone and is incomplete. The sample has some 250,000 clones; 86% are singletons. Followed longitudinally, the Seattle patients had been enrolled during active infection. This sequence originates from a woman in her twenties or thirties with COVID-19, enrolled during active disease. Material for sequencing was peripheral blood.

In DNA form, the CDR3 reads TGTGCCAGCAGCCTGGGACTAGCGTCAGATACGCAGTATTTT. It translates to CASSLGLASDTQYF. The chain employs TRBV11-2 and TRBJ2-3, with 10 bases aligning to TRBD2. Unmatched junction bases numbered 3, after V lost 5 bases and J lost 4 bases. The CDR3 consists of 14 residues. CDR1 SGHAT and CDR2 FQNNGV come from the germline V gene.